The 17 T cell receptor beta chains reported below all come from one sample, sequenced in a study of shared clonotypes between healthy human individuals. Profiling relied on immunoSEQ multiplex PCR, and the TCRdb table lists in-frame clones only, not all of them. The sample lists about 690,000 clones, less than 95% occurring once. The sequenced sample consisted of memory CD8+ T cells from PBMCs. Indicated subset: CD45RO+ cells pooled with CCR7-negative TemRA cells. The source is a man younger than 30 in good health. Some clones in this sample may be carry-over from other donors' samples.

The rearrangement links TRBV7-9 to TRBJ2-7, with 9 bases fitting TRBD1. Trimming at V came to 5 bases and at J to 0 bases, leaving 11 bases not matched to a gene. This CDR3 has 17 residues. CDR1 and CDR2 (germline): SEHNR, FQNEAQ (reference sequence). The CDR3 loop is CASSESTGGAISYEQYF. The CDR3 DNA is TGTGCCAGCAGCGAAAGCACAGGGGGCGCAATCTCCTACGAGCAGTACTTC.

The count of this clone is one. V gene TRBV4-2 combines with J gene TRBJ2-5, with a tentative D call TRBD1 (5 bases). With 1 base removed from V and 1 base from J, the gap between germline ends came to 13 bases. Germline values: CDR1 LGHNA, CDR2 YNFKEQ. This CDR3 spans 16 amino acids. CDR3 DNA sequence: TGTGCCAGCAGCCAAGTGAAGACAGCACTCCAAGAGACCCAGTACTTC. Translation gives CASSQVKTALQETQYF.

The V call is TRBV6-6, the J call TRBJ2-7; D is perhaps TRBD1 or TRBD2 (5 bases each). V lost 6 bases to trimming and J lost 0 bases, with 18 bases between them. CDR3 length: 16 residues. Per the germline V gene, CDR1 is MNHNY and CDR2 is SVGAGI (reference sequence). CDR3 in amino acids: CASSYQSGTFSYEQYF. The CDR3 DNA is TGTGCCAGCAGCTACCAGTCAGGGACCTTCTCCTACGAGCAGTACTTC.

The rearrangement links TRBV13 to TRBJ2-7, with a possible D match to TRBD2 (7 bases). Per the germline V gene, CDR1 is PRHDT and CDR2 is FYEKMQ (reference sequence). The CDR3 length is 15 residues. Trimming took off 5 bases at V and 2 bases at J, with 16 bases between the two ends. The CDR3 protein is CASSLRGGPPYEQYF. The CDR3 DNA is TGTGCCAGCAGCCTTAGGGGGGGGCCGCCCTACGAGCAGTACTTC.

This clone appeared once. CDR3 sequence (DNA): TGTGCCAGCAGCTTATACGGGGGACTAGCCTTCCAAGAGACCCAGTACTTC. It is translated as CASSLYGGLAFQETQYF. J is TRBJ2-5 and V is TRBV7-9; 9 nucleotides match TRBD2. Trimming removed 2 bases from V and 1 base from J; junction bases left unmatched: 8. CDR3 length: 17 residues. Germline V gene lookup returns CDR1 SEHNR and CDR2 FQNEAQ (reference sequence).

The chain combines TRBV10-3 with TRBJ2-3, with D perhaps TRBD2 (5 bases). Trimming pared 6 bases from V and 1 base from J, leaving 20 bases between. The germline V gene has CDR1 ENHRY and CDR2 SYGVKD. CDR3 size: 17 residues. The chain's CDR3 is CAIRSPDEAEGTDTQYF. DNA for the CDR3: TGTGCCATCAGGAGCCCCGATGAGGCGGAGGGCACAGATACGCAGTATTTT.

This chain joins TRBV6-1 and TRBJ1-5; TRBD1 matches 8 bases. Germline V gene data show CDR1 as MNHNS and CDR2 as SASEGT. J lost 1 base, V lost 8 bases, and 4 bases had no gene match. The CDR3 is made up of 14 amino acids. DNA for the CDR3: TGTGCCAGCGGACAGGGAAAGAGCAATCAGCCCCAGCATTTT. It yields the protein CASGQGKSNQPQHF.

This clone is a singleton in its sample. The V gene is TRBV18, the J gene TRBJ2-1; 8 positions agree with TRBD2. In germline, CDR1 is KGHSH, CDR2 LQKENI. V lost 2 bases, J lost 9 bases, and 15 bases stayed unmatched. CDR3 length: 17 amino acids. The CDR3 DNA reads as TGTGCCAGCTCACCAACCCCAGCGGGAGTTTCTTCGGGTGAGCAGTTCTTC. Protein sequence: CASSPTPAGVSSGEQFF. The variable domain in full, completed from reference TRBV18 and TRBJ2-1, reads NAGVMQNPRHLVRRRGQEARLRCSPMKGHSHVYWYRQLPEEGLKFMVYLQKENIIDESGMPKERFSAEFPKEGPSILRIQQVVRGDSAAYFCASSPTPAGVSSGEQFFGPGTRLTVL.

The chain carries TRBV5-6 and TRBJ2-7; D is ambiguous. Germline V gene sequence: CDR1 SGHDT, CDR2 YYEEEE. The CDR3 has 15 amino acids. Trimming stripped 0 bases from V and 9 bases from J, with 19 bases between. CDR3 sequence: CASSLGPRSPWGQYF. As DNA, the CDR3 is TGTGCCAGCAGCTTGGGCCCTAGATCCCCGTGGGGGCAGTACTTC. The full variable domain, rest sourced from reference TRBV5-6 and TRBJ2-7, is DAGVTQSPTHLIKTRGQQVTLRCSPKSGHDTVSWYQQALGQGPQFIFQYYEEEERQRGNFPDRFSGHQFPNYSSELNVNALLLGDSALYLCASSLGPRSPWGQYFGPGTRLTVT.

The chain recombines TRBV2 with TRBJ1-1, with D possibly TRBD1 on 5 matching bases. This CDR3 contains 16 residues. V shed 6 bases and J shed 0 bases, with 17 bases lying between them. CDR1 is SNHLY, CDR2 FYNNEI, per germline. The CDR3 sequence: CASRGPGTDMNTEAFF. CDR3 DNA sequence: TGTGCCAGCAGGGGACCGGGAACCGATATGAACACTGAAGCTTTCTTT.

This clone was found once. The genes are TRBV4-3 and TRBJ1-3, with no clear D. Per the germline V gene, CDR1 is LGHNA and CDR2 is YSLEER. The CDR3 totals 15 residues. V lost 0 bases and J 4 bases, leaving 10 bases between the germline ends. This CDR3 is CASSQERVQGNTIYF. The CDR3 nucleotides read TGCGCCAGCAGCCAAGAGAGGGTGCAAGGAAACACCATATATTTT.

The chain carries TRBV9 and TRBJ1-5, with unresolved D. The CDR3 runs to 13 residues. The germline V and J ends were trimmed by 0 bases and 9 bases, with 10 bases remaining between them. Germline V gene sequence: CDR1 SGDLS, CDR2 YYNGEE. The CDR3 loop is CASSVGYGRPQHF. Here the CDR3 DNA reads TGTGCCAGCAGCGTAGGGTATGGAAGGCCCCAGCATTTT.

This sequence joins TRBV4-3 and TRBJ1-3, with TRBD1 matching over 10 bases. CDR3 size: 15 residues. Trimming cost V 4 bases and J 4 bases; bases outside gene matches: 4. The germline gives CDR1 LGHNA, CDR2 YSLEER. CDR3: CASSPGTGVGNTIYF. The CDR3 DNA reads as TGCGCCAGCAGCCCAGGGACAGGGGTAGGAAACACCATATATTTT.

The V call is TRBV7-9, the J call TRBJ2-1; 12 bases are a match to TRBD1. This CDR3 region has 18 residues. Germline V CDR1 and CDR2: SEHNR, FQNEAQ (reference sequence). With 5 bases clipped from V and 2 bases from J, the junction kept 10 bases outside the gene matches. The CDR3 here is CASSLGTGGSYTYNEQFF. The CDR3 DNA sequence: TGTGCCAGCAGCCTCGGGACAGGGGGCTCCTATACCTACAATGAGCAGTTCTTC.

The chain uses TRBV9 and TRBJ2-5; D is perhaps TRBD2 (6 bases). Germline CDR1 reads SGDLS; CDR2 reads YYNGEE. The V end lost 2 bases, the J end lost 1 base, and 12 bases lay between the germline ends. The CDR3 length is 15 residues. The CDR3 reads CASSVGTSLQETQYF. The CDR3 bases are TGTGCCAGCAGCGTGGGTACTAGCCTCCAAGAGACCCAGTACTTC.

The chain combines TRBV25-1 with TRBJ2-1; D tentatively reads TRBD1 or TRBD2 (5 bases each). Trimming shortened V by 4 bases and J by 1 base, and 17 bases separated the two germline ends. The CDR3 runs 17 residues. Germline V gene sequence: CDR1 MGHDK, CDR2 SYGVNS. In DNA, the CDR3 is TGTGCCAGCAGTGGCCGTCGGTTGAGGGGTTCCTACAATGAGCAGTTCTTC. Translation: CASSGRRLRGSYNEQFF.

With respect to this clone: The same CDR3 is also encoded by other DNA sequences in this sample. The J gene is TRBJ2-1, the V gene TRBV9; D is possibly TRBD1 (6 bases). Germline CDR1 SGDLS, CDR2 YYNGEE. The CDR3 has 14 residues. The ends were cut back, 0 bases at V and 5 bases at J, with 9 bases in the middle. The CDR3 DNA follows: TGTGCCAGCAGCGTAGGAGGGGGTAACAATGAGCAGTTCTTC. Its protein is CASSVGGGNNEQFF.